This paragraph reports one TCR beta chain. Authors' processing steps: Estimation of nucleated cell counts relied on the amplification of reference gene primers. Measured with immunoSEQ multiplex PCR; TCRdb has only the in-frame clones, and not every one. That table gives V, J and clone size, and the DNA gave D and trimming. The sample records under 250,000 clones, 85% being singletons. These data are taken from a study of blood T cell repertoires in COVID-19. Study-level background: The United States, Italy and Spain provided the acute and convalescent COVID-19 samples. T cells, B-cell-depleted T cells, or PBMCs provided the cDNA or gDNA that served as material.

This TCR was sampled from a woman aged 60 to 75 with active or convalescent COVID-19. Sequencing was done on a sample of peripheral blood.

The CDR3 DNA reads as TGTGCCAGCAGCCAAGGGGCTAGCGGGAGTCTCGGCGGGGAGCTGTTTTTT. Amino acids: CASSQGASGSLGGELFF. The chain links TRBV3-1 (or the pseudogene TRBV3-2) to TRBJ2-2; 10 bases match TRBD2. The CDR3 length is 17 residues. The trim removed 1 base at V and 7 bases at J, leaving 9 bases unmatched. Germline lookup yields CDR1 LGHDT and CDR2 YNNKEL (reference sequence).